The TCR beta chain described here comes from a study of T-cell memory formation after mild COVID-19. Study summary: In these data, TCR clusters were largely donor specific. General study points: Cross-reactive memory apparently joined, as some responding clones appeared in pre-infection memory. Whereas later expanders leaned CD4+, clones contracting day 15 to 85 showed a balanced CD4/CD8 makeup.

Comments on this clonotype: Its antigen remains unidentified.

Trimming left V 1 base short and J 0 bases short, with 10 bases between. This CDR3 is built from 16 residues. Germline V CDR1 and CDR2: MGHRA, YSYEKL. TCR alpha and TCR beta cDNA libraries carrying sample barcodes and UMIs came from 5'RACE with constant-segment primers. MiXCR, run by TCRdb on the 5' RACE reads, gives a single entry per CDR3 protein. The sample lists 350,000 to 450,000 distinct CDR3 sequences; approximately 24% were seen once. Input material: PBMCs or a T cell subset sorted from them (not recorded which). This sequence originates from an adult woman who had mild COVID-19 (a few samples of this study predate the infection). Cell type and time point are not known. The chain is built from TRBV4-1 and TRBJ2-1; maybe TRBD2 (6 bases). For the CDR3, the DNA is TGCGCCAGCAGCCAAGGGCGGGGTAACTCCTACAATGAGCAGTTCTTC. Translating gives CASSQGRGNSYNEQFF.